The 7 T cell receptor beta chains below come from one sample, sequenced in a study of OX40 agonist ivuxolimab in advanced cancers. Assay: immunoSEQ multiplex PCR; the TCRdb copy retains only in-frame clones and omits some. Here the sample spans fewer than 65,000 clones, 80% to 90% being singletons. The sequencing used CD4+ or CD8+ T cells sorted from blood, collected in a trial of the OX40 agonist ivuxolimab. Every receptor here comes from an adult with an advanced solid tumor such as melanoma, head and neck, liver or kidney cancer.

This chain links TRBV4-2 with TRBJ2-5; D ambiguous. The CDR3 runs 14 residues. V shed 4 bases and J shed 1 base, with 10 bases lying between them. Germline CDR1 LGHNA, CDR2 YNFKEQ. Here the CDR3 DNA reads TGTGCCAGCAGCCGCTCAGTCACCCAAGAGACCCAGTACTTC. This codes for CASSRSVTQETQYF.

V is TRBV9 and J is TRBJ2-5; D is perhaps TRBD2 (6 bases). CDR3 size: 14 residues. The V end was cut by 0 bases, the J end by 3 bases, with 9 bases between. Germline values: CDR1 SGDLS, CDR2 YYNGEE. The CDR3 sequence: CASSVGGGEETQYF. The CDR3 nucleotides read TGTGCCAGCAGCGTAGGCGGAGGGGAAGAGACCCAGTACTTC.

CDR3 amino acids: CASSFGIDQPQHF. The CDR3 coding sequence is TGTGCCAGCAGCTTTGGAATAGATCAGCCCCAGCATTTT. The V gene is TRBV5-4, the J gene TRBJ1-5, with D uncertain. The CDR3 has 13 amino acids. The germline CDR1 and CDR2 sequences are SGHNT and YYREEE (reference sequence). With 2 bases removed from V and 5 bases from J, the gap between germline ends came to 8 bases.

The rearrangement joins TRBV5-1 to TRBJ1-2; perhaps TRBD1 as D (5 bases). The CDR3 contains 14 residues. The ends were cut back, 4 bases at V and 4 bases at J, with 14 bases in the middle. Germline assignment: CDR1 SGHRS and CDR2 YFSETQ. In DNA form, the CDR3 reads TGCGCCAGCAGCCTGGGAGAGGGACTCTATGGCTACACCTTC. Translated, it gives CASSLGEGLYGYTF.

The chain links TRBV9 to TRBJ2-1; 8 bases match TRBD2. Germline-derived CDR1 and CDR2 are SGDLS and YYNGEE. The V gene end was trimmed by 2 bases and the J gene end by 1 base; junction bases not matched to a gene: 8. The CDR3 contains 17 residues. CDR3 sequence reads: CASSVIQREISYNEQFF. In DNA, the CDR3 is TGTGCCAGCAGCGTGATTCAGCGGGAGATATCCTACAATGAGCAGTTCTTC.

The chain links TRBV29-1 to TRBJ1-3; 11 bases are shared with TRBD1. The trim removed 4 bases at V and 2 bases at J, leaving 4 bases unmatched. This CDR3 comprises 15 residues. From germline, CDR1 is SQVTM and CDR2 ANQGSEA. Here the CDR3 DNA reads TGCAGCGTTGTCAGGACAGGGGGCCCTGGAAACACCATATATTTT. It yields the protein CSVVRTGGPGNTIYF.

The chain carries TRBV6-5 and TRBJ2-2; no clear D. V dropped 0 bases and J dropped 8 bases, with 10 bases sitting between them. Per the germline V gene, CDR1 is MNHEY and CDR2 is SVGAGI. The CDR3 is 14 residues long. CDR3 DNA sequence: TGTGCCAGCAGTTACTCACTGTATCTGGGGGAGCTGTTTTTT. Encoded protein: CASSYSLYLGELFF.